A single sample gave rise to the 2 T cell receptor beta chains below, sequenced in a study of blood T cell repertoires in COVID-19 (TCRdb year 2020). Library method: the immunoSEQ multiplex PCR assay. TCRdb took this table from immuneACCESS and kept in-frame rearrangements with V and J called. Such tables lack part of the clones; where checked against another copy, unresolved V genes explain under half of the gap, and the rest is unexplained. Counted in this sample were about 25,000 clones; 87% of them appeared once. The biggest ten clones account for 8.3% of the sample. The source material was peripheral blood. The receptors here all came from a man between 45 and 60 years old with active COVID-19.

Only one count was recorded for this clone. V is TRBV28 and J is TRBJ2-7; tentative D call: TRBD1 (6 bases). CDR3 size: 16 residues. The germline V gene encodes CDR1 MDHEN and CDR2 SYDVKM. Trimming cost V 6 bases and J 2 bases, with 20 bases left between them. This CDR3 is CASSHQPGVTAYEQYF. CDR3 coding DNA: TGTGCCAGCAGCCACCAGCCAGGGGTTACGGCCTACGAGCAGTACTTC.

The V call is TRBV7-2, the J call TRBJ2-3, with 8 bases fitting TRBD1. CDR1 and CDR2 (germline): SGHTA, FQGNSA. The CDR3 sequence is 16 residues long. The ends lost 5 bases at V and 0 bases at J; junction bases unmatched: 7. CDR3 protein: CASSPRQGRSTDTQYF. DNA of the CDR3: TGTGCCAGCAGCCCCAGACAGGGGCGGAGCACAGATACGCAGTATTTT. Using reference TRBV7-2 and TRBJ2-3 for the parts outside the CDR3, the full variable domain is GAGVSQSPSNKVTEKGKDVELRCDPISGHTALYWYRQSLGQGLEFLIYFQGNSAPDKSGLPSDRFSAERTGGSVSTLTIQRTQQEDSAVYLCASSPRQGRSTDTQYFGPGTRLTVL.